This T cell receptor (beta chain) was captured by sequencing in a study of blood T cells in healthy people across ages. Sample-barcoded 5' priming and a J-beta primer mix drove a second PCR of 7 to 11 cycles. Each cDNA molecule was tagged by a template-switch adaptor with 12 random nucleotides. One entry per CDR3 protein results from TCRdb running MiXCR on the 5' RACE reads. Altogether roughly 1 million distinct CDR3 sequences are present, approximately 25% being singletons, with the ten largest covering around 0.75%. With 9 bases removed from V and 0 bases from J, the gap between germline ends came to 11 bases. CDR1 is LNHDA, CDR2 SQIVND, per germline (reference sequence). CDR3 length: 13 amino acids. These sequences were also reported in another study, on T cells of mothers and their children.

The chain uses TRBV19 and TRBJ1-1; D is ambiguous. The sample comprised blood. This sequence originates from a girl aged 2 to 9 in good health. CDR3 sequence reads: CASNLGMNTEAFF. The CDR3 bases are TGTGCCAGCAATTTAGGTATGAACACTGAAGCTTTCTTT.